This T cell receptor (beta chain) was identified in a study of cytomegalovirus exposure and HLA in healthy donors. Study information: Assignment to the Caucasian-associated ancestry cluster applied to over 70% of the approximately 400 genotyped donors.

Study results and limitations: Solely CMV serostatus was available to characterize immune exposure.

As for this clone: What it recognizes is unknown.

The PCR used 60 Vbeta and 13 Jbeta primers. Sequenced by immunoSEQ multiplex PCR; TCRdb stores in-frame clones only, minus some. The sample carries tens of thousands of clones, more than 70% recorded once. Donors sampled were nominally healthy, though unrecorded immune exposures were likely. CDR1 and CDR2 from the germline V gene are MNHEY and SVGAGI. The V end was cut by 4 bases, the J end by 5 bases, with 11 bases between. This CDR3 contains 13 residues. V gene TRBV6-5 combines with J gene TRBJ2-5, with a tentative D call TRBD2 (7 bases). Sequencing was carried out using PBMCs. This receptor was identified in a woman aged 35 to 49 in good health and CMV-seronegative. The CDR3 here is CASSSGGPETQYF. Written as DNA, the CDR3 is TGTGCCAGCAGTTCCGGGGGGCCGGAGACCCAGTACTTC.